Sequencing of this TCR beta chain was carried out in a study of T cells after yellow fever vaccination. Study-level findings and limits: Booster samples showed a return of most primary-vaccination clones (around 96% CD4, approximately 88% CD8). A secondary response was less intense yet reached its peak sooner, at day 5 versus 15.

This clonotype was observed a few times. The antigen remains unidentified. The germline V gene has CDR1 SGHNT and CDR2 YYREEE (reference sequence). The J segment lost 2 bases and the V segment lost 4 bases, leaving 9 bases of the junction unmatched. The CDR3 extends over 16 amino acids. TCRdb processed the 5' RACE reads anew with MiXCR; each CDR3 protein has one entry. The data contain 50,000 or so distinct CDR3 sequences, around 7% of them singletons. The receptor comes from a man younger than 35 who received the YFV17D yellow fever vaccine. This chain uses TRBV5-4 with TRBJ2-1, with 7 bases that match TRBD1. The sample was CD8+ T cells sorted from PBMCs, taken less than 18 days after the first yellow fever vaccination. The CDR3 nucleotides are TGTGCCAGCAGCCCACAGGAGACAGGGACCTACAATGAGCAGTTCTTC. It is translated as CASSPQETGTYNEQFF.